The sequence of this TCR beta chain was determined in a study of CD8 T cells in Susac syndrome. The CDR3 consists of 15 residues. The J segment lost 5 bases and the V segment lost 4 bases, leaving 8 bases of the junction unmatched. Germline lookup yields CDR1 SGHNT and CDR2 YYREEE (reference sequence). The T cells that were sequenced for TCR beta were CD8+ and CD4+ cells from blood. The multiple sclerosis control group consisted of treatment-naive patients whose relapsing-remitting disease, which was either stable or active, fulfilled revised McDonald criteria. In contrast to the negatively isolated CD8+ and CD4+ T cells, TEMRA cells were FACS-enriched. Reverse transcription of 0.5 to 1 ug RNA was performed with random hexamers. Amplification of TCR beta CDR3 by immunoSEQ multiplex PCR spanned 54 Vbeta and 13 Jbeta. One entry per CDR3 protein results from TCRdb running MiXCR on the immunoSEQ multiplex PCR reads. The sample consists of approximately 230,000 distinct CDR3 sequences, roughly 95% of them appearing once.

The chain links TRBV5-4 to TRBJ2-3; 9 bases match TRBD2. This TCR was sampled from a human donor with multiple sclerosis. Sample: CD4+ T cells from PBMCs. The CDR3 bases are TGTGCCAGCAGCGTTGGCGGGGGGGCCGGAGATACGCAGTATTTT. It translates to CASSVGGGAGDTQYF.